The 22 T cell receptor beta chains below all came from one sample that was sequenced in a study of long-term antiretroviral therapy in people with HIV. Investigators performed immunoSEQ version v3.0 at survey level. Produced via immunoSEQ multiplex PCR; TCRdb's table is partial and in-frame only. The sample records about 20,000 clones, approximately 88% being singletons. Sequencing was performed on unsorted PBMCs, taken 1.2 years after starting antiretroviral therapy. The receptors here all came from a woman in her thirties or forties with HIV.

The table lists this clone with a count of one. The genes are TRBV5-4 and TRBJ2-3, with D hard to call. The germline V and J ends were trimmed by 4 bases and 2 bases, with 14 bases remaining between them. This CDR3 is built from 15 residues. Per germline, CDR1 SGHNT and CDR2 YYREEE (reference sequence). The CDR3 reads CASSEAFKLTDTQYF. CDR3 nucleotide sequence: TGTGCCAGCAGCGAGGCTTTTAAGCTCACAGATACGCAGTATTTT.

The V call is TRBV5-1, the J call TRBJ2-7; either TRBD1 or TRBD2 may fit D (5 bases each). CDR1 is SGHRS and CDR2 is YFSETQ in the germline V gene. The CDR3 is made up of 18 amino acids. Trimming took 0 bases from V and 3 from J, leaving 22 bases between them. This CDR3 is CASSLVHPLRGTNYEQYF. The CDR3, as DNA: TGCGCCAGCAGCTTGGTCCACCCTCTTCGGGGCACTAACTACGAGCAGTACTTC.

This clone was picked up a small number of times. The V and J genes are TRBV5-1 and TRBJ1-5; D might be TRBD1 (5 bases). With 1 base removed from V and 5 bases from J, the gap between germline ends came to 7 bases. Germline CDR1 and CDR2: SGHRS and YFSETQ. The CDR3 is 13 amino acids. CDR3 residues: CASSLTGDQPQHF. In DNA form, the CDR3 reads TGCGCCAGCAGCTTGACAGGAGATCAGCCCCAGCATTTT.

The gene calls are TRBV5-1 and TRBJ2-3; 7 bases align to TRBD1. The V gene end was trimmed by 4 bases and the J gene end by 2 bases; junction bases not matched to a gene: 4. The CDR3 runs to 14 residues. Germline V CDR1 and CDR2: SGHRS, YFSETQ. CDR3 region: CASSPGQDTDTQYF. Here the CDR3 DNA reads TGCGCCAGCAGCCCCGGACAGGACACAGATACGCAGTATTTT.

V and J are TRBV28 and TRBJ1-1; tentatively, D is TRBD1 (5 bases). CDR1 is MDHEN, CDR2 SYDVKM, per germline. The CDR3 runs 14 residues. V was trimmed by 2 bases and J by 2 bases, leaving 9 bases between them. The chain's CDR3 is CASSLGGINTEAFF. The CDR3 nucleotides read TGTGCCAGCAGTTTAGGGGGGATAAACACTGAAGCTTTCTTT. Based on the CDR3 plus reference TRBV28 and TRBJ1-1, the full variable domain is DVKVTQSSRYLVKRTGEKVFLECVQDMDHENMFWYRQDPGLGLRLIYFSYDVKMKEKGDIPEGYSVSREKKERFSLILESASTNQTSMYLCASSLGGINTEAFFGQGTRLTVV.

V usage is TRBV9 and J usage is TRBJ2-1; D uncertain. The germline CDR1 and CDR2 sequences are SGDLS and YYNGEE. The germline V and J ends were trimmed by 0 bases and 7 bases, with 11 bases remaining between them. The CDR3 totals 14 residues. CDR3 protein: CASSVVDRANEQFF. As DNA, the CDR3 is TGTGCCAGCAGCGTAGTAGATAGGGCGAATGAGCAGTTCTTC.

The table lists this clone with a few counts. CDR3 residues: CASSLSGTEQYF. The DNA for the CDR3 is TGCGCCAGCAGCTTGTCCGGGACCGAGCAGTACTTC. The chain recombines TRBV5-1 with TRBJ2-7; D possibly matches TRBD1 or TRBD2 (5 bases each). The ends were cut back, 1 base at V and 6 bases at J, with 8 bases in the middle. There are 12 residues in the CDR3. From germline, CDR1 is SGHRS and CDR2 YFSETQ.

The gene calls are TRBV18 and TRBJ2-7, with D tentatively TRBD1 (5 bases). Per the germline V gene, CDR1 is KGHSH and CDR2 is LQKENI. The CDR3 extends over 16 amino acids. The V gene lost 2 bases and the J gene lost 0 bases, with 14 bases spanning the gap. The CDR3 sequence is CASSPSDSKSSYEQYF. The CDR3 region has the DNA TGTGCCAGCTCACCATCTGACAGCAAAAGCTCCTACGAGCAGTACTTC.

The chain uses TRBV19 and TRBJ1-5; no firm D call. With 7 bases removed from V and 0 bases from J, the gap between germline ends came to 16 bases. Germline loops: CDR1 LNHDA, CDR2 SQIVND (reference sequence). CDR3 length: 16 amino acids. CDR3 in amino acids: CASTAEPPYSNQPQHF. The CDR3 nucleotides are TGTGCCAGTACGGCTGAACCCCCATATAGCAATCAGCCCCAGCATTTT.

In its sample, this clone was seen a few times. The V and J genes are TRBV6-1 and TRBJ2-7, with 9 bases lining up with TRBD1. CDR3 length equals 18 residues. V lost 3 bases to trimming and J lost 1 base; unmatched junction nucleotides: 13. Germline lookup yields CDR1 MNHNS and CDR2 SASEGT. The CDR3 here is CASSEFFIPGQGSYEQYF. In nucleotides, the CDR3 is TGTGCCAGCAGTGAGTTTTTCATCCCGGGACAGGGTTCCTACGAGCAGTACTTC.

This clone appeared a single time. This sequence joins TRBV7-9 and TRBJ2-3; 10 bases fit TRBD2. CDR1 is SEHNR, CDR2 FQNEAQ, per germline (reference sequence). V lost 2 bases to trimming and J lost 5 bases; unmatched junction nucleotides: 13. The CDR3 extends over 18 amino acids. The CDR3 is CASSLLGGLAGVEDTQYF. In nucleotides, the CDR3 is TGTGCCAGCAGCTTATTAGGGGGTCTAGCGGGAGTGGAAGATACGCAGTATTTT.

J is TRBJ1-1 and V is TRBV4-2; no clear D. The ends were cut back, 1 base at V and 7 bases at J, with 10 bases in the middle. The CDR3 loop spans 13 amino acids. Germline CDR1 and CDR2: LGHNA and YNFKEQ. The CDR3 DNA sequence: TGTGCCAGCAGCCAAGCCTTGTCAGATGAAGCTTTCTTT. It specifies CASSQALSDEAFF.

This clone was seen only a few times. The genes are TRBV28 and TRBJ2-5; maybe TRBD2 (6 bases). The CDR3 consists of 14 residues. The germline V gene has CDR1 MDHEN and CDR2 SYDVKM. With 1 base removed from V and 4 bases from J, the gap between germline ends came to 10 bases. The CDR3 bases are TGTGCCAGCAGTTTATTACTGGAGGGAGAGACCCAGTACTTC. This codes for CASSLLLEGETQYF. Complete variable domain (other parts from reference TRBV28 and TRBJ2-5): DVKVTQSSRYLVKRTGEKVFLECVQDMDHENMFWYRQDPGLGLRLIYFSYDVKMKEKGDIPEGYSVSREKKERFSLILESASTNQTSMYLCASSLLLEGETQYFGPGTRLLVL.

V and J are TRBV19 and TRBJ2-7; TRBD2 matches 7 bases. CDR1 is LNHDA, CDR2 SQIVND, per germline (reference sequence). The CDR3 is 13 residues long. The junction had 8 bases not matched to a gene; V was cut back by 9 bases and J by 3 bases. The CDR3, as DNA: TGTGCCAGCTCTCTGCGGGAGAGCTACGAGCAGTACTTC. It specifies CASSLRESYEQYF.

This clone was seen more than once but under ten times. This chain links TRBV10-3 with TRBJ1-1; no reliable D call. V dropped 8 bases and J dropped 8 bases, with 15 bases sitting between them. Germline V gives CDR1 ENHRY, CDR2 SYGVKD. This CDR3 has 12 amino acids. The CDR3 reads CAIAADPPEAFF. The CDR3 coding sequence is TGTGCCATCGCCGCGGACCCGCCCGAAGCTTTCTTT.

The chain combines TRBV6-5 with TRBJ1-1; a possible D gene is TRBD1 (6 bases). Germline CDR1 is MNHEY and CDR2 is SVGAGI. The CDR3 totals 13 residues. Trimming left V 5 bases short and J 7 bases short, with 14 bases between. The chain's CDR3 is CASSPRGHSEAFF. CDR3 sequence (DNA): TGTGCCAGCAGTCCCCGGGGACACAGTGAAGCTTTCTTT.

The CDR3, as DNA: TGTGCCAGCAGTACAGTCATAGCAGATACGCAGTATTTT. Residues: CASSTVIADTQYF. V and J are TRBV9 and TRBJ2-3, with D unresolved. V gave up 5 bases and J gave up 4 bases, with 11 bases separating them. Germline lookup yields CDR1 SGDLS and CDR2 YYNGEE. The CDR3 has 13 amino acids.

This chain joins TRBV19 and TRBJ2-7, with TRBD2 matching 8 bases. The CDR3 spans 14 residues. After removal of 2 bases from V and 2 bases from J, the junction contained 2 bases not matched to a gene. Germline V gene lookup returns CDR1 LNHDA and CDR2 SQIVND (reference sequence). As DNA, the CDR3 is TGTGCCAGTAGTATACCGGGAGGGGCCTACGAGCAGTACTTC. It yields the protein CASSIPGGAYEQYF.

The chain recombines TRBV7-9 with TRBJ2-7, with 7 bases aligning to TRBD2. Germline CDR1 SEHNR, CDR2 FQNEAQ (reference sequence). Trimming removed 5 bases from V and 6 bases from J; junction bases left unmatched: 4. The CDR3 has 12 amino acids. CDR3 sequence reads: CASSPAGVEQYF. The CDR3 DNA reads TGTGCCAGCAGCCCTGCGGGAGTCGAGCAGTACTTC.

The CDR3 region is CSVDSIPGLNNEQFF. The DNA of the CDR3 is TGCAGCGTTGATAGTATACCGGGACTGAACAATGAGCAGTTCTTC. This sequence joins TRBV29-1 and TRBJ2-1; a weak D match, TRBD2 (6 bases). CDR1 is SQVTM, CDR2 ANQGSEA, per germline. V was trimmed by 3 bases and J by 5 bases, leaving 17 bases between them. The CDR3 loop spans 15 amino acids.

This sequence joins TRBV7-2 and TRBJ1-2; D not certain. Trimming shortened V by 0 bases and J by 0 bases, and 14 bases separated the two germline ends. Per germline, CDR1 SGHTA and CDR2 FQGNSA. The CDR3 consists of 17 residues. The CDR3 loop reads CASSLAFGPVSNYGYTF. CDR3 nucleotides: TGTGCCAGCAGCTTAGCATTCGGGCCAGTCTCTAACTATGGCTACACCTTC.

The chain joins TRBV28 to TRBJ2-5; TRBD1 agrees at 9 bases. The J segment lost 1 base and the V segment lost 6 bases, leaving 6 bases of the junction unmatched. Looked up from germline, CDR1 is MDHEN and CDR2 is SYDVKM. This CDR3 comprises 15 residues. Here the CDR3 DNA reads TGTGCCAGCAGACCTCGGACAGGGGTCCAAGAGACCCAGTACTTC. Amino acid sequence: CASRPRTGVQETQYF.